This T cell receptor (beta chain) was captured by sequencing in a study of cytomegalovirus exposure and HLA in healthy donors. Whole-study findings and limits: A reported reduction in N-insertions relative to the approximately 640-donor mean was seen in an Asian-associated ancestry cluster in a later analysis.

About this clone: Its antigen remains unidentified.

This PCR relied on a set of 60 Vbeta primers and 13 Jbeta primers. In the original workflow: Approximately 11 million of some 80 million unique TCR beta chains were shared, per a later count. Sequenced by immunoSEQ multiplex PCR; TCRdb stores in-frame clones only, minus some. V and J calls and clone size are as listed in that table; D and trimming were resolved from the DNA. The data hold approximately 170,000 clones, with approximately 82% observed a single time. The receptor was derived from a male donor in good health and CMV-seronegative. The sequenced sample consisted of PBMCs.

Here the CDR3 DNA reads TGTGCCAGCAGCCAGGGTGGGGGGGCCTACAATGAGCAGTTCTTC. Translated: CASSQGGGAYNEQFF. V is TRBV7-9 and J is TRBJ2-1; 7 bases are a match to TRBD2. Germline V gene sequence: CDR1 SEHNR, CDR2 FQNEAQ (reference sequence). V was clipped by 5 bases and J by 2 bases; unmatched bases: 6. The CDR3 contains 15 residues.